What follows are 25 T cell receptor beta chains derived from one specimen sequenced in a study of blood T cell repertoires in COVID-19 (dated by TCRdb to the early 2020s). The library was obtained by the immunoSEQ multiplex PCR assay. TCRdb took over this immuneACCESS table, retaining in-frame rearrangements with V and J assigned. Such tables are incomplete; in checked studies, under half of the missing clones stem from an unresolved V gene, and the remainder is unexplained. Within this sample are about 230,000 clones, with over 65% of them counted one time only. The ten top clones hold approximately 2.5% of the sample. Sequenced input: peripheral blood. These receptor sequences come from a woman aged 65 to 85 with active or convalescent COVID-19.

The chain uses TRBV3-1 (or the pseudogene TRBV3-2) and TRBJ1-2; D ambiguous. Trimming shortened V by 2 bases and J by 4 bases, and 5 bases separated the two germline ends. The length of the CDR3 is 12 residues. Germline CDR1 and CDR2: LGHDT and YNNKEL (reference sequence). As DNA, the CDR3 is TGTGCCAGCAGCCAAACGGTCTATGGCTACACCTTC. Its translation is CASSQTVYGYTF.

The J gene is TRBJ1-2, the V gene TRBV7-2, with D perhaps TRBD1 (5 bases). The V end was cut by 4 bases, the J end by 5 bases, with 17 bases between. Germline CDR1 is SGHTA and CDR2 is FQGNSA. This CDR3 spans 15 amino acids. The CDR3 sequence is CASSSDRATQYGYTF. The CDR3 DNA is TGTGCCAGCAGCTCCGACAGAGCGACCCAGTATGGCTACACCTTC.

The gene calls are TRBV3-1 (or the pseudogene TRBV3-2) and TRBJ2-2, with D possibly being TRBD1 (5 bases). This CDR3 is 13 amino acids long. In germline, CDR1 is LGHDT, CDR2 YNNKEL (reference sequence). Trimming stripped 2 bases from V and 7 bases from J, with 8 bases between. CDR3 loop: CASSQQGIGELFF. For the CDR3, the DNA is TGTGCCAGCAGCCAACAGGGCATCGGGGAGCTGTTTTTT.

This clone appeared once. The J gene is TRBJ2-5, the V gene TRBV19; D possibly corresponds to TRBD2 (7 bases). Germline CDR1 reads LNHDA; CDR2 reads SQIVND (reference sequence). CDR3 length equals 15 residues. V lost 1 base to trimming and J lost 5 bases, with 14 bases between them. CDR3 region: CASSIVRGPQETQYF. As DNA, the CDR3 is TGTGCCAGTAGTATAGTGCGGGGGCCCCAGGAGACCCAGTACTTC.

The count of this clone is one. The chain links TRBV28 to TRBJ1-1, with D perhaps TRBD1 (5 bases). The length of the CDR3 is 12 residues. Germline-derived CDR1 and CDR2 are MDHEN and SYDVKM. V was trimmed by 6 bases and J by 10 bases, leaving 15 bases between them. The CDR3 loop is CASSPRQGGAFF. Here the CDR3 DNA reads TGTGCCAGCAGCCCACGGCAGGGTGGAGCTTTCTTT. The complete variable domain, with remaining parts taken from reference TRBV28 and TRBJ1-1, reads DVKVTQSSRYLVKRTGEKVFLECVQDMDHENMFWYRQDPGLGLRLIYFSYDVKMKEKGDIPEGYSVSREKKERFSLILESASTNQTSMYLCASSPRQGGAFFGQGTRLTVV.

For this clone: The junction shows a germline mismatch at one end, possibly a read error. CDR3 nucleotide sequence: TGCAGTGCTAGAGTATGGACTCTCACGCTCTTC. Protein sequence: CSARVWTLTLF. The chain uses TRBV20-1 and TRBJ2-1, with TRBD2 as a possible D gene (5 bases). The CDR3 covers 11 residues. CDR1 and CDR2 from the germline V gene are DFQATT and SNEGSKA (reference sequence).

Here the CDR3 reads CASSKGLAGANTGELFF. DNA for the CDR3: TGTGCCAGTAGTAAAGGACTAGCGGGGGCAAACACCGGGGAGCTGTTTTTT. The genes are TRBV19 and TRBJ2-2; TRBD2 agrees at 13 bases. The CDR3 is 17 amino acids. The germline gives CDR1 LNHDA, CDR2 SQIVND (reference sequence). The trim removed 4 bases at V and 2 bases at J, leaving 4 bases unmatched.

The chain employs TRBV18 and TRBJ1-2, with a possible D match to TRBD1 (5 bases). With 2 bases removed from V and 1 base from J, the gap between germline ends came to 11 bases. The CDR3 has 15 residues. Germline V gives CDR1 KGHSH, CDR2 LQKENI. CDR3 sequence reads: CASSPFRESNYGYTF. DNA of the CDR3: TGTGCCAGCTCACCATTCAGGGAAAGTAACTATGGCTACACCTTC.

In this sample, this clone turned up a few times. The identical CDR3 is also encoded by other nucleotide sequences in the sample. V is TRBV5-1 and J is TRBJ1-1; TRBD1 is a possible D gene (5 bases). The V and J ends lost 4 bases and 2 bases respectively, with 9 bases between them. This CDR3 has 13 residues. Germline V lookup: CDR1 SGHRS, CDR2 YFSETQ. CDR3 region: CASSTQGNTEAFF. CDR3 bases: TGCGCCAGCAGCACGCAGGGAAACACTGAAGCTTTCTTT.

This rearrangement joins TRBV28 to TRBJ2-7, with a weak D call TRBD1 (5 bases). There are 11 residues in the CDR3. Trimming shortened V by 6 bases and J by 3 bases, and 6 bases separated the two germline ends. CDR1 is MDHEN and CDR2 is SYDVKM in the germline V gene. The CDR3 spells CASSGHYEQYF. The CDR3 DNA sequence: TGTGCCAGCAGCGGACACTACGAGCAGTACTTC.

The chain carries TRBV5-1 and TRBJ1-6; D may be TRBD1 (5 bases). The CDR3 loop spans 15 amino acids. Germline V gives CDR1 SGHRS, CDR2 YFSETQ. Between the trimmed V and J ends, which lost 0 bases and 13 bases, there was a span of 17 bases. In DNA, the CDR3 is TGCGCCAGCAGCTTGGCCGAAGGGGCCCTAGATCCCCTCCACTTT. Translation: CASSLAEGALDPLHF.

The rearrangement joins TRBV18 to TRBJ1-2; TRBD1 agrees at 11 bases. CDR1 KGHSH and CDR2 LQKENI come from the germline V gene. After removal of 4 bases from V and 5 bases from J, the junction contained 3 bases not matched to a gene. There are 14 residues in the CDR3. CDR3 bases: TGTGCCAGCTCACGGGACAGGGGGTATTATGGCTACACCTTC. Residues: CASSRDRGYYGYTF. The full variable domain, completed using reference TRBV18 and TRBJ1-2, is NAGVMQNPRHLVRRRGQEARLRCSPMKGHSHVYWYRQLPEEGLKFMVYLQKENIIDESGMPKERFSAEFPKEGPSILRIQQVVRGDSAAYFCASSRDRGYYGYTFGSGTRLTVV.

Written as DNA, the CDR3 is TGCAGTGCTAGTAATAGGGGGATTTACGAGCAGTACTTC. It encodes CSASNRGIYEQYF. This sequence joins TRBV20-1 and TRBJ2-7; D may be TRBD1 (6 bases). Germline V gene data show CDR1 as DFQATT and CDR2 as SNEGSKA (reference sequence). The V end was cut by 3 bases, the J end by 4 bases, with 13 bases between. This CDR3 has 13 amino acids.

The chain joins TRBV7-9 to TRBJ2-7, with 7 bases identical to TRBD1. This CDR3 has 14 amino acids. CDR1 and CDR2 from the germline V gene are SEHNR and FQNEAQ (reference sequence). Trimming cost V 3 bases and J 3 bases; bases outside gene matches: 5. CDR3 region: CASSFPRDSYEQYF. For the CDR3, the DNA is TGTGCCAGCAGCTTTCCCCGGGACAGCTACGAGCAGTACTTC.

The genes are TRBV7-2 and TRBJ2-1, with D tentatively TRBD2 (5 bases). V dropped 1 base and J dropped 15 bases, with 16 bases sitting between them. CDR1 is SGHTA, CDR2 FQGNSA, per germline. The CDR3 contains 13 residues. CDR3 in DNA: TGTGCCAGCAGCTTAGTCCAACGAGGGAAGAGGTTCTTC. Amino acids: CASSLVQRGKRFF.

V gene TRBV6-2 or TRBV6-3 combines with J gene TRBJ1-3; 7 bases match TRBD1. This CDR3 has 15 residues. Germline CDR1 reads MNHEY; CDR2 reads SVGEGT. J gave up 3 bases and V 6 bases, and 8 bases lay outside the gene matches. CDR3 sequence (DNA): TGTGCCAGCAGCGACCAGGGGGAGTATGGAAACACCATATATTTT. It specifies CASSDQGEYGNTIYF.

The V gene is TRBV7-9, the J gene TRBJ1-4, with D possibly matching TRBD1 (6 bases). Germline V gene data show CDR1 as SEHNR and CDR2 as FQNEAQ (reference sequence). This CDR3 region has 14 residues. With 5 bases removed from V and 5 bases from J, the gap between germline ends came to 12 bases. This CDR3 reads CASSHRTENEKLFF. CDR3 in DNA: TGTGCCAGCAGCCACCGGACAGAAAATGAAAAACTGTTTTTT.

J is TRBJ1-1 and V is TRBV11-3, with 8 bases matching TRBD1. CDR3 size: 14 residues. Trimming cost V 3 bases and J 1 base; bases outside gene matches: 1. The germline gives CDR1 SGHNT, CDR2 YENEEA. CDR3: CASSFTGGNTEAFF. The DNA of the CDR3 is TGTGCCAGCAGCTTCACAGGGGGGAACACTGAAGCTTTCTTT.

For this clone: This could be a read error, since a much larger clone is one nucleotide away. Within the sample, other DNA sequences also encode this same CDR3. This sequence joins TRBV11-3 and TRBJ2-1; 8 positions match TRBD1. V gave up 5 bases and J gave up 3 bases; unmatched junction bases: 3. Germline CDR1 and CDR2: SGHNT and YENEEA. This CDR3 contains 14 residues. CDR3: CASSPGTGYNEQFF. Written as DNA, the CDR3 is TGTGCCAGCAGCCCCGGGACAGGCTACAATGAGCAGTTCTTC. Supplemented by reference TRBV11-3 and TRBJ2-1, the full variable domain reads EAGVVQSPRYKIIEKKQPVAFWCNPISGHNTLYWYLQNLGQGPELLIRYENEEAVDDSQLPKDRFSAERLKGVDSTLKIQPAELGDSAVYLCASSPGTGYNEQFFGPGTRLTVL.

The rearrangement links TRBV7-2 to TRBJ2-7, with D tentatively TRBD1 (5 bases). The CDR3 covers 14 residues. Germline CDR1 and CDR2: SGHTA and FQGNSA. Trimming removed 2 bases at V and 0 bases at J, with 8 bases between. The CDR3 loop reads CASSLQGISYEQYF. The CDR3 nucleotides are TGTGCCAGCAGCTTACAGGGCATCTCCTACGAGCAGTACTTC.

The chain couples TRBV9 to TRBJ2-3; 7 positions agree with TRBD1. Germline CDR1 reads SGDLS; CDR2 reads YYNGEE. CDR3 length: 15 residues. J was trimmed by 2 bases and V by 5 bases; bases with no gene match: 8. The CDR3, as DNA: TGTGCCAGCAGTCCCACGACAGGGAACACAGATACGCAGTATTTT. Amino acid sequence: CASSPTTGNTDTQYF. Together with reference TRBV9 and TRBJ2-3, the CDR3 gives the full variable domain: DSGVTQTPKHLITATGQRVTLRCSPRSGDLSVYWYQQSLDQGLQFLIQYYNGEERAKGNILERFSAQQFPDLHSELNLSSLELGDSALYFCASSPTTGNTDTQYFGPGTRLTVL.

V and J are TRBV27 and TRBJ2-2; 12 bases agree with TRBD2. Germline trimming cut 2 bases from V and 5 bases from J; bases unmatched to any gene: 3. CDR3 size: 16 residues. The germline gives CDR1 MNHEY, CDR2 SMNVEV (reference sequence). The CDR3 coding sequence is TGTGCCAGCAGTTTAAGGGGACTAGCGGGTACCGGGGAGCTGTTTTTT. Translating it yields CASSLRGLAGTGELFF.

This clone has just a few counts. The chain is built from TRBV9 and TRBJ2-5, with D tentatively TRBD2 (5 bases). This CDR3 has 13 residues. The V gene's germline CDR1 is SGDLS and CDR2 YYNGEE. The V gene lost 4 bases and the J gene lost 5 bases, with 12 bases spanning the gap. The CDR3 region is CASSPYLAETQYF. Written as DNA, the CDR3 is TGTGCCAGCAGCCCATACCTAGCCGAGACCCAGTACTTC.

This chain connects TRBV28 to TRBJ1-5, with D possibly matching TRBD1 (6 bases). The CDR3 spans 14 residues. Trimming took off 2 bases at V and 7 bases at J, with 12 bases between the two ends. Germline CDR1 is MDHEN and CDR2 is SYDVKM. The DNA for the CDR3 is TGTGCCAGCAGTTTAGGGGGCAGGGACCAGCCCCAGCATTTT. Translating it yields CASSLGGRDQPQHF. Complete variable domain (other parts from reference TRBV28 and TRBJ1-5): DVKVTQSSRYLVKRTGEKVFLECVQDMDHENMFWYRQDPGLGLRLIYFSYDVKMKEKGDIPEGYSVSREKKERFSLILESASTNQTSMYLCASSLGGRDQPQHFGDGTRLSIL.

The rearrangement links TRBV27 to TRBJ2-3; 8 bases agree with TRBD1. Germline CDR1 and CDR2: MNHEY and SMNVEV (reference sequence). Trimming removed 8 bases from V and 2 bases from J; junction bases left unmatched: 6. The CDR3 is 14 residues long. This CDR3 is CASADRGPTDTQYF. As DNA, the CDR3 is TGTGCCAGCGCCGACAGGGGTCCCACAGATACGCAGTATTTT.